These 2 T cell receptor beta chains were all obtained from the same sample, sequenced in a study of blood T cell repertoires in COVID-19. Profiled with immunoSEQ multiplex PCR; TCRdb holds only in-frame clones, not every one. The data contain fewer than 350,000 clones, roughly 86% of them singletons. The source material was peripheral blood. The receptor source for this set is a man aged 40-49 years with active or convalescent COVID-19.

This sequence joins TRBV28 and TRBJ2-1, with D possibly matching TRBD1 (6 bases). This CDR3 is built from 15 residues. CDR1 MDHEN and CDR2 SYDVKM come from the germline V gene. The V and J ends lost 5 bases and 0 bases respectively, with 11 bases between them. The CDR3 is CASSIGQSSYNEQFF. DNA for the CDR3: TGTGCCAGCAGTATAGGACAGAGCTCCTACAATGAGCAGTTCTTC.

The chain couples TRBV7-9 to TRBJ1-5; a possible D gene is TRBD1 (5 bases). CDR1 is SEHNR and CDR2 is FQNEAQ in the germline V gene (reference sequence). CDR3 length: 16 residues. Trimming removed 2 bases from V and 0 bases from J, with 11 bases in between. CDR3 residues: CASSLSMQGSNQPQHF. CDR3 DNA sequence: TGTGCCAGCAGCTTAAGCATGCAGGGTAGCAATCAGCCCCAGCATTTT.